The 9 T cell receptor beta chains reported below all come from one sample, sequenced in a study of T cells after yellow fever vaccination. TCRdb re-called the 5' RACE reads with MiXCR, one entry per CDR3 protein. Here the sample spans about 63,000 distinct CDR3 sequences, 6.5% to 8% being singletons. This specimen consisted of CD8+ T cells sorted from PBMCs, obtained 15 days after the yellow fever booster vaccination. The source of these receptors is a man aged 25 to 45 who received the YFV17D yellow fever vaccine.

The chain is built from TRBV10-3 and TRBJ2-3; 9 nucleotides agree with TRBD2. V shed 4 bases, J shed 4 bases, and the junction held 3 bases outside the gene matches. Germline CDR1 is ENHRY and CDR2 is SYGVKD. CDR3 length: 14 amino acids. The CDR3 here is CAISVEREADTQYF. The CDR3 DNA sequence: TGTGCCATCAGTGTGGAGCGGGAGGCAGATACGCAGTATTTT.

This clonotype was counted at least ten times. The genes are TRBV9 and TRBJ1-1; D is perhaps TRBD1 (5 bases). The CDR3 loop spans 14 amino acids. V was cut by 3 bases and J by 11 bases, with 20 bases left in between. Germline V gives CDR1 SGDLS, CDR2 YYNGEE. The CDR3 DNA reads TGTGCCAGCAGCGGGGGGACGATCCCTGGGGTGGCTTTCTTT. Amino acids: CASSGGTIPGVAFF.

The rearrangement links TRBV29-1 to TRBJ2-7; TRBD1 might be the D (5 bases). CDR1 is SQVTM and CDR2 is ANQGSEA in the germline V gene. The CDR3 covers 10 residues. Trimming cost V 5 bases and J 6 bases, with 8 bases left between them. CDR3 amino acids: CSVQGVEQYF. CDR3 DNA sequence: TGCAGCGTTCAAGGGGTCGAGCAGTACTTC.

Worth noting for this clonotype: Given a much more abundant clone one base away, this may be a read error. The gene calls are TRBV11-2 and TRBJ2-1; the D gene is possibly TRBD2 (6 bases). Trimming took off 1 base at V and 8 bases at J, with 15 bases between the two ends. This CDR3 spans 15 amino acids. Germline V gives CDR1 SGHAT, CDR2 FQNNGV. The chain's CDR3 is CASSLGGRSMDEQFF. The DNA of the CDR3 is TGTGCCAGCAGCTTAGGAGGGAGGAGCATGGATGAGCAGTTCTTC. Complete variable domain (other parts from reference TRBV11-2 and TRBJ2-1): EAGVAQSPRYKIIEKRQSVAFWCNPISGHATLYWYQQILGQGPKLLIQFQNNGVVDDSQLPKDRFSAERLKGVDSTLKIQPAKLEDSAVYLCASSLGGRSMDEQFFGPGTRLTVL.

This clonotype was seen at least ten times. In DNA, the CDR3 is TGTGCCAGCAGCGATCCGGTAGCGGGACGGGAGCAGTTCTTC. It is translated as CASSDPVAGREQFF. V and J are TRBV9 and TRBJ2-1; TRBD2 aligns across 8 bases. The CDR3 has 14 residues. Germline CDR1 reads SGDLS; CDR2 reads YYNGEE. After removal of 3 bases from V and 10 bases from J, the junction contained 9 bases not matched to a gene.

This clonotype was observed many times. The chain couples TRBV7-9 to TRBJ2-1; D gene unclear. The germline gives CDR1 SEHNR, CDR2 FQNEAQ (reference sequence). The CDR3 loop spans 14 amino acids. V was shortened by 0 bases and J by 7 bases, with 10 bases between the two germline ends. CDR3 loop: CASSLALGWNEQFF. Written as DNA, the CDR3 is TGTGCCAGCAGCTTAGCCCTTGGGTGGAATGAGCAGTTCTTC.

In this sample, this clonotype turned up many times. J is TRBJ2-2 and V is TRBV14, with 10 bases aligning to TRBD2. Germline CDR1 SGHDN, CDR2 FVKESK. The CDR3 length is 15 residues. V gave up 3 bases and J gave up 6 bases; unmatched junction bases: 4. CDR3 coding DNA: TGTGCCAGCAGCCAGTGGCTAGCGGGAGCCGGGGAGCTGTTTTTT. Its protein product is CASSQWLAGAGELFF.

This clonotype was observed many times. The chain recombines TRBV5-6 with TRBJ2-2; 7 bases map to TRBD2. From germline, CDR1 is SGHDT and CDR2 YYEEEE. Trimming at V came to 0 bases and at J to 2 bases, leaving 10 bases not matched to a gene. The CDR3 spans 18 residues. The CDR3: CASSLEGLVFPNTGELFF. The CDR3 bases are TGTGCCAGCAGCTTGGAAGGACTAGTATTCCCAAACACCGGGGAGCTGTTTTTT. Filled out from reference TRBV5-6 and TRBJ2-2, the complete variable domain reads DAGVTQSPTHLIKTRGQQVTLRCSPKSGHDTVSWYQQALGQGPQFIFQYYEEEERQRGNFPDRFSGHQFPNYSSELNVNALLLGDSALYLCASSLEGLVFPNTGELFFGEGSRLTVL.

In this sample, this clonotype turned up many times. The chain joins TRBV4-3 to TRBJ2-2; D is possibly TRBD2 (6 bases). CDR1 LGHNA and CDR2 YSLEER come from the germline V gene. The CDR3 runs 14 residues. With 1 base removed from V and 4 bases from J, the gap between germline ends came to 7 bases. CDR3 in DNA: TGCGCCAGCAGCCAAGTGGGGGGCACCGGGGAGCTGTTTTTT. This encodes CASSQVGGTGELFF.